This T cell receptor (beta chain) was sequenced in a study of Tregs in tolerant kidney transplant recipients. Study-wide findings and caveats: This study did not directly address biological reproducibility. Validation in larger populations is needed because few patients were studied. Tregs expanded with activated donor B cells seemed most donor-specific.

Unstimulated regulatory T cells (CD4+CD25+CD127-), CD4+CD25- non-regulatory cells, CD4 and CD8 cells were FACS-sorted from thawed PBMCs. Note on this clone: Its target is unknown.

This CDR3 spans 14 amino acids. Trimming cost V 4 bases and J 3 bases, with 10 bases left between them. The germline V gene encodes CDR1 SNHLY and CDR2 FYNNEI. Some clones are missing from TCRdb's copy, which holds only in-frame ones; the method was immunoSEQ multiplex PCR. The top ten clones hold roughly 4.3% of a sample with approximately 90,000 clones, roughly nine tenths of them seen once. The TCR comes from a human donor in good health. The specimen sequenced was CD8+ T cells from blood. This sequence joins TRBV2 and TRBJ1-3; D is undetermined. The CDR3 protein is CASSGNEGGNTIYF. The CDR3 coding sequence is TGTGCCAGCAGTGGAAATGAAGGTGGAAACACCATATATTTT. The whole variable domain, filled in from reference TRBV2 and TRBJ1-3, reads EPEVTQTPSHQVTQMGQEVILRCVPISNHLYFYWYRQILGQKVEFLVSFYNNEISEKSEIFDDQFSVERPDGSNFTLKIRSTKLEDSAMYFCASSGNEGGNTIYFGEGSWLTVV.